This T cell receptor (beta chain) emerged from a study of T cell responses to AZD1222 COVID-19 vaccine. CDR1 is KGHSH and CDR2 is LQKENI in the germline V gene. The trim removed 3 bases at V and 1 base at J, leaving 7 bases unmatched. This CDR3 is 17 amino acids long. Comment on this clone: Its antigen remains unidentified.

General study points: Distributed over spike, vaccine-associated CD4 TCRs predominated at 160-218 and 743-854. White British donors predominated, females outnumbered males, and clonal diversity was possibly underestimated. The reported proportion of spike-specific TCRs targeting unmutated variant regions was nearly half.

Clones were read by immunoSEQ multiplex PCR, and TCRdb kept only the in-frame ones, dropping some. The sample yields around 88,000 clones, roughly nine tenths seen once. The chain uses TRBV18 and TRBJ1-3, with 9 bases aligning to TRBD1. The TCR sequence derives from an adult in good health. The sequencing used peripheral blood, collected on day 0 of MenACWY control vaccination. CDR3 in DNA: TGTGCCAGCTCACCGTACGGGACAGGGCCTTCTGGAAACACCATATATTTT. As protein: CASSPYGTGPSGNTIYF.